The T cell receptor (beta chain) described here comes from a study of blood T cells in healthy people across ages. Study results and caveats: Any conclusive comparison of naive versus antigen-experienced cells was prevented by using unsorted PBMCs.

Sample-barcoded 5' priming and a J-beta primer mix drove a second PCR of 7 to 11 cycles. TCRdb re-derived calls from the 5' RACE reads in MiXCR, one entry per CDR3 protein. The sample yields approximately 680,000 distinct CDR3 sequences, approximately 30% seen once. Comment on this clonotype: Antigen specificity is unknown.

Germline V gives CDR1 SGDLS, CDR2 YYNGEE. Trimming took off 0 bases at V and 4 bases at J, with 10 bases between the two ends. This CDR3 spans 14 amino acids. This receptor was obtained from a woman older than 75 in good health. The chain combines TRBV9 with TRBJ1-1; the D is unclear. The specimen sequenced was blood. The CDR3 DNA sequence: TGTGCCAGCAGCGTAGAACAGCGGGGCACTGAAGCTTTCTTT. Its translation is CASSVEQRGTEAFF.